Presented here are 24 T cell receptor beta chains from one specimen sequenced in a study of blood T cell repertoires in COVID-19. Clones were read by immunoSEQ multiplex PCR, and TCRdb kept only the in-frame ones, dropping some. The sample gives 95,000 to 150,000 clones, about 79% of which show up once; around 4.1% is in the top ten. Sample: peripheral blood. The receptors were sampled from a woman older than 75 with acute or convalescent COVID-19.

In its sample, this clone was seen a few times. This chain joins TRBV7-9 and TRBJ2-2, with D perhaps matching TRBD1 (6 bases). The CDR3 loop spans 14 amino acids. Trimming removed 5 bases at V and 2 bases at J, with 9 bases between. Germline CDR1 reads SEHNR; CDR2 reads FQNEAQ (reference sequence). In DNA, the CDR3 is TGTGCCAGCAGCCAGGGACATAACACCGGGGAGCTGTTTTTT. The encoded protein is CASSQGHNTGELFF.

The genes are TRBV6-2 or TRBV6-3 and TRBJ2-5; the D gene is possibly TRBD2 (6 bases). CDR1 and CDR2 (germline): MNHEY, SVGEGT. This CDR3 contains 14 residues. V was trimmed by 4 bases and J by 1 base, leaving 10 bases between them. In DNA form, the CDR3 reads TGTGCCAGCAGTTCGGCGGGGATCCAAGAGACCCAGTACTTC. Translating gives CASSSAGIQETQYF.

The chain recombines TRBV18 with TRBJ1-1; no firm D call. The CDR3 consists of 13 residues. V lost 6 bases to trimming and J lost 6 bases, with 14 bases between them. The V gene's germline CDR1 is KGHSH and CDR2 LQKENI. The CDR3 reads CASSFTEAAEAFF. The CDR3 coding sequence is TGTGCCAGCTCCTTTACCGAGGCCGCTGAAGCTTTCTTT.

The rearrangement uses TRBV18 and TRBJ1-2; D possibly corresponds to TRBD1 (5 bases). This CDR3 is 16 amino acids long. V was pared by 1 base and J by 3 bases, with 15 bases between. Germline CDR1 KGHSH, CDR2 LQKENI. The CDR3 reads CASSPQGTGTDYGYTF. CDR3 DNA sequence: TGTGCCAGCTCACCACAGGGGACGGGGACTGACTATGGCTACACCTTC.

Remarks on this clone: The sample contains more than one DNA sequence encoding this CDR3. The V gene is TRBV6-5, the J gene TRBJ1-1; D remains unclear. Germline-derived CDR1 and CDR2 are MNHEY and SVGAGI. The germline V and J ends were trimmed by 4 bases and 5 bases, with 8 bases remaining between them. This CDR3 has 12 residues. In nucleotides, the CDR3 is TGTGCCAGCAGTTCGGGAGGGACTGAAGCTTTCTTT. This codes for CASSSGGTEAFF.

The CDR3 loop reads CASSSGLAGTFEQFF. The DNA of the CDR3 is TGTGCCAGCAGCTCCGGACTAGCGGGTACTTTTGAGCAGTTCTTC. This chain connects TRBV7-2 to TRBJ2-1; 11 bases fit TRBD2. This CDR3 spans 15 amino acids. Germline V gene lookup returns CDR1 SGHTA and CDR2 FQGNSA. The junction had 8 bases not matched to a gene; V was cut back by 4 bases and J by 9 bases.

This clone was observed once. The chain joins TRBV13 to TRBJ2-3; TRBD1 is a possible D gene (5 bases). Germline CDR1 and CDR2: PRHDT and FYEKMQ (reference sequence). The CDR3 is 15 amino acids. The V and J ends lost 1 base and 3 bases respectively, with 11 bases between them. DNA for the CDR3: TGTGCCAGCAGCTTAGAGCGAGACAGTACAGATACGCAGTATTTT. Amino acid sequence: CASSLERDSTDTQYF.

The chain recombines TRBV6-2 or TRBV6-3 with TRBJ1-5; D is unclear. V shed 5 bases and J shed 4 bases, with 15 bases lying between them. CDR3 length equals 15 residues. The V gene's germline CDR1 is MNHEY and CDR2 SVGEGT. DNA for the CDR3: TGTGCCAGCAGTCAGGTACAAGACCGTAATCAGCCCCAGCATTTT. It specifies CASSQVQDRNQPQHF.

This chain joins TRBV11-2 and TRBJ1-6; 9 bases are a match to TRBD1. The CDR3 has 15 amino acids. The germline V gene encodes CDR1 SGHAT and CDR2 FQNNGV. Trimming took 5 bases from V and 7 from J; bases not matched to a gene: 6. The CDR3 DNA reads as TGTGCCAGCAGCATAACAGGGGGCTCGAATTCACCCCTCCACTTT. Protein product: CASSITGGSNSPLHF.

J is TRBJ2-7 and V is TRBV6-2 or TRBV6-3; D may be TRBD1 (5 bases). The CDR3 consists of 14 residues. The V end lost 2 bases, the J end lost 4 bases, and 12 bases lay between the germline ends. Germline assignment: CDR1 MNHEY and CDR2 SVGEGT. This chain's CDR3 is CASSYRGPFYEQYF. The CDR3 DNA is TGTGCCAGCAGTTACAGGGGCCCCTTTTACGAGCAGTACTTC.

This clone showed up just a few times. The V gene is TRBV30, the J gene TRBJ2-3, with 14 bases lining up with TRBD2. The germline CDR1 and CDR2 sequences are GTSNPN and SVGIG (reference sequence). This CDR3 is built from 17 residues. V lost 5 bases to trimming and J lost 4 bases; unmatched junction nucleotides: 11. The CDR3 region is CAWASGTSGRMADTQYF. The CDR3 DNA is TGTGCCTGGGCGTCCGGGACTAGCGGGAGAATGGCAGATACGCAGTATTTT.

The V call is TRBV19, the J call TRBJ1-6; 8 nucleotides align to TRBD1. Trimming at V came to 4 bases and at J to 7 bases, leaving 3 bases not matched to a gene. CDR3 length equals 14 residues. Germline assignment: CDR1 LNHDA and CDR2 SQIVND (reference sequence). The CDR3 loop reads CASSTGTGNSPLHF. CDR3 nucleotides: TGTGCCAGTAGTACAGGGACAGGCAATTCACCCCTCCACTTT. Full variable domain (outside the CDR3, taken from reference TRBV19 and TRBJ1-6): DGGITQSPKYLFRKEGQNVTLSCEQNLNHDAMYWYRQDPGQGLRLIYYSQIVNDFQKGDIAEGYSVSREKKESFPLTVTSAQKNPTAFYLCASSTGTGNSPLHFGNGTRLTVT.

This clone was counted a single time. CDR3 DNA sequence: TGTGCCAGTATCGACAGGTTTAATTCACCCCTCCACTTT. Its translation: CASIDRFNSPLHF. The chain is built from TRBV19 and TRBJ1-6; D is perhaps TRBD1 (6 bases). CDR3 length: 13 amino acids. From germline, CDR1 is LNHDA and CDR2 SQIVND (reference sequence). V was pared by 7 bases and J by 6 bases, with 10 bases between.

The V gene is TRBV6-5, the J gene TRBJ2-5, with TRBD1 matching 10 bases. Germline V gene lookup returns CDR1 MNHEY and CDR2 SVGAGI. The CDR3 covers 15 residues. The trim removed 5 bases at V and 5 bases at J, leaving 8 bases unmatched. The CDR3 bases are TGTGCCAGCAGTCGACAGGGGGCAGGCAGTGAGACCCAGTACTTC. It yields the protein CASSRQGAGSETQYF.

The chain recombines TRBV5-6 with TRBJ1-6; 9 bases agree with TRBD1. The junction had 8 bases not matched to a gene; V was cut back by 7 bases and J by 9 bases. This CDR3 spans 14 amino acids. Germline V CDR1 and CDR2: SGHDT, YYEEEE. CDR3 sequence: CASGNRDRASPLHF. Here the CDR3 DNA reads TGTGCCAGCGGTAACCGGGACAGGGCTTCACCCCTCCACTTT. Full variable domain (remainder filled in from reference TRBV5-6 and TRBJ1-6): DAGVTQSPTHLIKTRGQQVTLRCSPKSGHDTVSWYQQALGQGPQFIFQYYEEEERQRGNFPDRFSGHQFPNYSSELNVNALLLGDSALYLCASGNRDRASPLHFGNGTRLTVT.

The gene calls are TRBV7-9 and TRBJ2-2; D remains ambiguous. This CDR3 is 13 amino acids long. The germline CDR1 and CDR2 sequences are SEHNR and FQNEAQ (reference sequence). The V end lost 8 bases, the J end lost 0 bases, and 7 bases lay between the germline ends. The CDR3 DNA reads TGTGCCAGCCCTTACACGAACACCGGGGAGCTGTTTTTT. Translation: CASPYTNTGELFF. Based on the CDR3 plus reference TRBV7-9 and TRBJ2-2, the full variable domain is DTGVSQNPRHKITKRGQNVTFRCDPISEHNRLYWYRQTLGQGPEFLTYFQNEAQLEKSRLLSDRFSAERPKGSFSTLEIQRTEQGDSAMYLCASPYTNTGELFFGEGSRLTVL.

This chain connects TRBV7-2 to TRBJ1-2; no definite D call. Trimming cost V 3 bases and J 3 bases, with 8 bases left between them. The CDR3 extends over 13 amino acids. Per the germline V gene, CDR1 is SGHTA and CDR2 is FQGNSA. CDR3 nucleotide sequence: TGTGCCAGCAGCTTGAGGCAATACTATGGCTACACCTTC. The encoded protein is CASSLRQYYGYTF.

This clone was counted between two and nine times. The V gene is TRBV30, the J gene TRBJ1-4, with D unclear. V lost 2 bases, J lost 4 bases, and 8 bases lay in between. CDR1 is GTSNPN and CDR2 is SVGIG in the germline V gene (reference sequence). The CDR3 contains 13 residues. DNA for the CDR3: TGTGCCTGGAGTTCGGGGAATAATGAAAAACTGTTTTTT. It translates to CAWSSGNNEKLFF. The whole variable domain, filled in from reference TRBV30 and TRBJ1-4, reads SQTIHQWPATLVQPVGSPLSLECTVEGTSNPNLYWYRQAAGRGLQLLFYSVGIGQISSEVPQNLSASRPQDRQFILSSKKLLLSDSGFYLCAWSSGNNEKLFFGSGTQLSVL.

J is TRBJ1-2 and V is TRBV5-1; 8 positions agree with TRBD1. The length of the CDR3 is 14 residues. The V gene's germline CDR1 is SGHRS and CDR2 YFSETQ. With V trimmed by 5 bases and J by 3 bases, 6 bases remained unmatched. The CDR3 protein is CASRETGGDYGYTF. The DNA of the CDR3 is TGCGCCAGCAGGGAAACAGGGGGTGACTATGGCTACACCTTC.

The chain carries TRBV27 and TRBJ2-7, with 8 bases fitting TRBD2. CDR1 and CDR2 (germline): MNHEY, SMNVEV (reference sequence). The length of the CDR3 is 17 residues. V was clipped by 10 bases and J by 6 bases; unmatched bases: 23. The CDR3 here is CATINRGAGGLGGEQYF. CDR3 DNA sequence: TGTGCCACCATTAATAGGGGGGCGGGAGGCCTAGGGGGCGAGCAGTACTTC.

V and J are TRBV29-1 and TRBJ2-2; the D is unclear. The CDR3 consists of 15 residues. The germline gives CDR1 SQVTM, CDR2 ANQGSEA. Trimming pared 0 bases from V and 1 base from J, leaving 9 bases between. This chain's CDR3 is CSVEDRGLNTGELFF. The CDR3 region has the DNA TGCAGCGTTGAAGATCGCGGCTTGAACACCGGGGAGCTGTTTTTT.

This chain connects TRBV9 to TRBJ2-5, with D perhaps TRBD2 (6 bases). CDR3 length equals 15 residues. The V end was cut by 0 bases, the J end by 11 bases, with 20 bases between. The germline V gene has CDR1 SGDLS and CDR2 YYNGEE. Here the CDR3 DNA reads TGTGCCAGCAGCGTAGCGACGGGACTGGGCGAGAGGCAGTACTTC. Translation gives CASSVATGLGERQYF.

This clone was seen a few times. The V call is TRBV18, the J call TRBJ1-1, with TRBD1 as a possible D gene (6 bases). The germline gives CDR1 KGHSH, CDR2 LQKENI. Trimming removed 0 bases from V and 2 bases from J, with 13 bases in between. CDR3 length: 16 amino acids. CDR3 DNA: TGTGCCAGCTCACCACCGGTGGCGGGGGCCAACACTGAAGCTTTCTTT. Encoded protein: CASSPPVAGANTEAFF.

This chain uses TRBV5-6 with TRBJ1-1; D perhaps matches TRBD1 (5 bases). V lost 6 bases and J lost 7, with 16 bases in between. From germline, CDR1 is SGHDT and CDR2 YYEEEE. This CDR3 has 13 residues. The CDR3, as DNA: TGTGCCAGCATGACGGGGGGTTCGAATGAAGCTTTCTTT. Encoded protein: CASMTGGSNEAFF.